The rows below give T cell receptor beta chains drawn from one sample of a study of regulatory T cells in long-lasting Graves disease. MiXCR was run by TCRdb on the multiplex PCR reads, yielding one entry per CDR3 protein. Of about 460,000 distinct CDR3 sequences detected, around 15% appear once; the ten largest clones hold approximately 19%. The sample also formed part of further work on T cells in Graves' hyperthyroidism and ophthalmopathy.

This material consisted of peripheral blood mononuclear cells (PBMCs), taken at new diagnosis, from a patient treated with antithyroid drugs. These receptor sequences come from a woman between 45 and 65 years old with Graves disease. Each CDR3 is given with its conserved first and last residue. A D gene is named only where the DNA matches it firmly. Size tells how often a clone was seen (once, few, many) or the class of an expanded clone, and some rows leave it out.

>TRBV5-1|few|TRBJ1-2|NA
CASSPGLRNYTF
TGCGCCAGCAGCCCGGGACTCCGCAACTACACCTTC
>TRBV10-1|many|TRBJ2-2|NA
CASSQAEANTGELFF
TGCGCCAGCAGCCAAGCGGAGGCGAACACCGGGGAGCTGTTTTTT
>TRBV13|NA|TRBJ2-5|TRBD2
CASSQGLAGRQETQYF
TGTGCCAGCAGCCAGGGACTAGCGGGTAGGCAAGAGACCCAGTACTTC
>TRBV4-1|NA|TRBJ1-3|NA
CASSQASYSGNTIYF
TGCGCCAGCAGCCAAGCCTCCTACTCTGGAAACACCATATATTTT
>TRBV5-1|many|TRBJ2-1|NA
CASSLSRTNYNEQFF
TGCGCCAGCAGCTTGTCCCGGACGAACTACAATGAGCAGTTCTTC
>TRBV19|few|TRBJ1-5|NA
CASSIVSYLNQPQHF
TGTGCCAGTAGTATAGTGTCCTATCTCAATCAGCCCCAGCATTTT
>TRBV27|NA|TRBJ2-7|TRBD1
CASSGGTGTDSYEQYF
TGTGCCAGCAGTGGAGGGACAGGGACCGACTCCTACGAGCAGTACTTC
>TRBV4-1|many|TRBJ2-7|NA
CASSQAGTTFYEQYF
TGCGCCAGCAGCCAAGCCGGGACCACCTTCTACGAGCAGTACTTC
>TRBV10-3|few|TRBJ2-5|NA
CAISKGEETQYF
TGTGCCATCAGTAAGGGGGAAGAGACCCAGTACTTC
>TRBV11-3|many|TRBJ1-6|NA
CASSSRDLGGDPLHF
TGTGCCAGCAGCTCACGGGACCTAGGAGGGGATCCCCTCCACTTT
>TRBV3-1|NA|TRBJ2-7|NA
CASSQDYGPTRLSYEQYF
TGTGCCAGCAGCCAAGATTATGGCCCCACCCGACTCTCCTACGAGCAGTACTTC
>TRBV4-1|few|TRBJ2-7|NA
CASSQEQGTSSYEQYF
TGCGCCAGCAGCCAGGAACAGGGGACTAGCTCCTACGAGCAGTACTTC
>TRBV7-9|few|TRBJ2-7|NA
CASSLGGGAREQYF
TGTGCCAGCAGCTTAGGGGGGGGCGCGAGGGAGCAGTACTTC
>TRBV9|few|TRBJ2-7|TRBD2
CASSVAGLAGVGHYEQYF
TGTGCCAGCAGCGTAGCGGGACTAGCGGGAGTAGGACATTACGAGCAGTACTTC
>TRBV18|few|TRBJ1-2|NA
CASSPGEGANYGYTF
TGTGCCAGCTCACCCGGTGAGGGCGCTAACTATGGCTACACCTTC
>TRBV12-3/TRBV12-4|many|TRBJ2-2|TRBD2
CASGGLDTGELFF
TGTGCCAGCGGGGGACTAGACACCGGGGAGCTGTTTTTT
>TRBV13|many|TRBJ2-1|NA
CASSFRLGPNEQFF
TGTGCCAGCAGCTTTAGGCTGGGACCCAATGAGCAGTTCTTC
>TRBV7-6|NA|TRBJ2-3|TRBD1
CASSPTGGAQADTQYF
TGTGCCAGCAGCCCGACAGGGGGAGCGCAGGCAGATACGCAGTATTTT
>TRBV6-9|NA|TRBJ2-3|TRBD1
CASSYMGQGTDTQYF
TGTGCCAGCAGTTACATGGGACAGGGGACAGATACGCAGTATTTT
>TRBV5-1|few|TRBJ1-1|NA
CASSRDWPGVNTEAFF
TGCGCCAGCAGCCGGGATTGGCCCGGGGTGAACACTGAAGCTTTCTTT
>TRBV7-2|few|TRBJ2-2|NA
CASSSGLPGELFF
TGTGCCAGCAGCTCGGGACTGCCCGGGGAGCTGTTTTTT
>TRBV4-2|NA|TRBJ1-3|NA
CASSQDRHSGNTIYF
TGTGCCAGCAGCCAAGATCGACACTCTGGAAACACCATATATTTT
>TRBV6-2/TRBV6-3|NA|TRBJ1-6|TRBD1
CASSYATGATSPLHF
TGTGCCAGCAGTTACGCGACAGGGGCGACTTCACCCCTCCACTTT
>TRBV7-6|NA|TRBJ2-1|NA
CASSLTDKSYNEQFF
TGTGCCAGCAGCCTGACAGATAAGTCCTACAATGAGCAGTTCTTC
>TRBV7-8|many|TRBJ2-1|TRBD2
CASSPRGTSGRARSYNEQFF
TGTGCCAGCAGCCCTCGAGGGACTAGCGGGAGGGCCCGCTCCTACAATGAGCAGTTCTTC
>TRBV7-9|many|TRBJ2-7|TRBD2
CASIGTSGFYEQYF
TGTGCCAGCATCGGGACTAGCGGATTTTACGAGCAGTACTTC
>TRBV7-9|few|TRBJ2-2|TRBD1
CASNPGTGPNTGELFF
TGTGCCAGCAACCCCGGGACAGGACCGAACACCGGGGAGCTGTTTTTT
>TRBV5-5|many|TRBJ2-7|NA
CASSPSPKGRVYEQYF
TGTGCCAGCAGCCCATCTCCGAAGGGGCGCGTCTACGAGCAGTACTTC
>TRBV6-1|many|TRBJ1-6|NA
CASSEPDSLPNSPLHF
TGTGCCAGCAGTGAACCGGACAGCCTGCCTAATTCACCCCTCCACTTT
>TRBV28|many|TRBJ2-1|TRBD1
CASSSTGSSYNEQFF
TGTGCCAGCAGTTCGACAGGGAGCTCCTACAATGAGCAGTTCTTC
>TRBV6-1|few|TRBJ2-2|TRBD1
CASTGTGNTGELFF
TGTGCCAGCACCGGGACAGGGAACACCGGGGAGCTGTTTTTT
>TRBV7-9|NA|TRBJ1-6|NA
CASSLTPPRGGALHF
TGTGCCAGCAGCTTAACCCCCCCACGGGGGGGGGCCCTCCACTTT
>TRBV5-1|NA|TRBJ1-3|NA
CASSRDRNTIYF
TGCGCCAGCAGCAGGGACAGAAACACCATATATTTT
>TRBV12-3/TRBV12-4|few|TRBJ2-7|TRBD2
CASSLVGRPREQYF
TGTGCCAGCAGTTTAGTCGGGAGGCCTCGGGAGCAGTACTTC
>TRBV9|NA|TRBJ1-2|NA
CASSSGTGSNGYTF
TGTGCCAGCAGCTCCGGAACCGGGTCGAATGGCTACACCTTC
>TRBV10-3|many|TRBJ2-7|TRBD2
CAISDPAGGLDEQYF
TGTGCCATCAGTGATCCAGCGGGAGGCTTGGACGAGCAGTACTTC
>TRBV20-1|many|TRBJ2-1|TRBD2
CSARKRDGFGEQFF
TGCAGTGCCAGAAAGCGGGATGGGTTTGGTGAGCAGTTCTTC
>TRBV28|few|TRBJ2-4|NA
CATSLVDIQYF
TGTGCCACCTCCCTTGTGGACATTCAGTACTTC
>TRBV6-6|many|TRBJ1-1|NA
CASSYSQGMVEAFF
TGTGCCAGCAGTTACTCGCAGGGGATGGTAGAAGCTTTCTTT
>TRBV20-1|NA|TRBJ1-6|NA
CSARDLSRGGNSPLHF
TGCAGTGCTAGAGATCTAAGTCGCGGAGGCAATTCACCCCTCCACTTT
>TRBV7-9|NA|TRBJ2-1|NA
CASSWAWGPGYNEQFF
TGTGCCAGCAGCTGGGCGTGGGGACCGGGGTACAATGAGCAGTTCTTC
>TRBV27|few|TRBJ1-6|NA
CASSRRGESYNSPLHF
TGTGCCAGCAGTCGCAGGGGAGAATCTTATAATTCACCCCTCCACTTT
>TRBV19|many|TRBJ2-1|NA
CASSITGTAYNEQFF
TGTGCCAGTAGTATAACGGGTACGGCCTACAATGAGCAGTTCTTC
>TRBV7-9|many|TRBJ2-5|NA
CATKETQYF
TGTGCCACCAAAGAGACCCAGTACTTC
>TRBV30|many|TRBJ2-7|TRBD1
CAWRDTGGSYEQYF
TGTGCCTGGAGGGATACAGGGGGGTCTTACGAGCAGTACTTC
>TRBV3-1|few|TRBJ2-1|TRBD2
CASSQDFISGSSNEQFF
TGTGCCAGCAGCCAAGATTTTATTAGCGGGAGTTCGAATGAGCAGTTCTTC
>TRBV7-3|many|TRBJ2-1|TRBD1
CASSPGQGEQFF
TGTGCCAGCAGCCCAGGACAGGGTGAGCAGTTCTTC
>TRBV12-3/TRBV12-4|NA|TRBJ2-7|TRBD2
CASSTGTSVYEQYF
TGTGCCAGCAGCACCGGGACTAGCGTTTACGAGCAGTACTTC
>TRBV12-3/TRBV12-4|many|TRBJ2-1|TRBD2
CASTIGLAGYNEQFF
TGTGCCAGCACCATTGGACTAGCGGGTTACAATGAGCAGTTCTTC
>TRBV10-3|once|TRBJ2-2|NA
CAIGQGGGELFF
TGTGCCATCGGCCAAGGGGGCGGGGAGCTGTTTTTT
>TRBV12-5|few|TRBJ1-2|TRBD1
CASGLVPFVGRGVNYGYTF
TGTGCTAGTGGTTTGGTACCCTTTGTGGGCAGGGGGGTTAACTATGGCTACACCTTC
>TRBV3-1|many|TRBJ2-3|NA
CASSQDRGTQYF
TGTGCCAGCAGCCAAGACAGGGGTACGCAGTATTTT
>TRBV5-1|many|TRBJ2-3|TRBD2
CASTASGIADTQYF
TGCGCCAGCACCGCTAGCGGGATCGCAGATACGCAGTATTTT